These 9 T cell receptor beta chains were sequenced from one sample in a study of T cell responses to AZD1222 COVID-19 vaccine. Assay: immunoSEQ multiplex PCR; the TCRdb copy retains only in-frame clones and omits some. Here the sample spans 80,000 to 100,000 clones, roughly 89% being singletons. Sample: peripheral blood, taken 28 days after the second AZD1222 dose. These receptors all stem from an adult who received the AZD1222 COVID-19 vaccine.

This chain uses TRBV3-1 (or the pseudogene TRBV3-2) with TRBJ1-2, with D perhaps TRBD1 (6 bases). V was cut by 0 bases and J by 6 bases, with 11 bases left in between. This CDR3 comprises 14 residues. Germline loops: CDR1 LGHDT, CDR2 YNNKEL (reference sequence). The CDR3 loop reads CASSQEGAGDGYTF. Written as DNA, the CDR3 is TGTGCCAGCAGCCAAGAGGGGGCGGGAGATGGCTACACCTTC.

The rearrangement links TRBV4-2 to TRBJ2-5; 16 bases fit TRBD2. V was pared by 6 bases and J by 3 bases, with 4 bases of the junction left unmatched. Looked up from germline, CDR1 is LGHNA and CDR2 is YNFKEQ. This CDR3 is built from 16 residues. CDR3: CASSYGTSGGEETQYF. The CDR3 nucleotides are TGTGCCAGCAGTTATGGGACTAGCGGGGGGGAAGAGACCCAGTACTTC.

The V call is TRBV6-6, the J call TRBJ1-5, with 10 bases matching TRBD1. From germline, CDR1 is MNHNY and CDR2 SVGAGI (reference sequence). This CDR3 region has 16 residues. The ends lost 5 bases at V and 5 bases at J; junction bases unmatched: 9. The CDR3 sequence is CASSRRTGGGDQPQHF. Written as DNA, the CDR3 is TGTGCCAGCAGTAGGAGGACAGGGGGAGGGGATCAGCCCCAGCATTTT.

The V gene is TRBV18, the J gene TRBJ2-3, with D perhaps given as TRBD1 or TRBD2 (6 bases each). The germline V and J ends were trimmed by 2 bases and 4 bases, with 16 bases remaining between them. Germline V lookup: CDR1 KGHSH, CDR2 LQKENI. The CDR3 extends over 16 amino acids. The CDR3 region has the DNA TGTGCCAGCTCACCAAGGGGGACCGCGGGGCCAGATACGCAGTATTTT. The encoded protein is CASSPRGTAGPDTQYF.

Here the CDR3 reads CASSYVGDEQYF. CDR3 in DNA: TGTGCCAGCAGTTACGTAGGGGACGAGCAGTACTTC. This rearrangement joins TRBV6-2 or TRBV6-3 to TRBJ2-7, with D perhaps TRBD1 (5 bases). The germline CDR1 and CDR2 sequences are MNHEY and SVGEGT. Trimming pared 2 bases from V and 5 bases from J, leaving 7 bases between. This CDR3 region has 12 residues.

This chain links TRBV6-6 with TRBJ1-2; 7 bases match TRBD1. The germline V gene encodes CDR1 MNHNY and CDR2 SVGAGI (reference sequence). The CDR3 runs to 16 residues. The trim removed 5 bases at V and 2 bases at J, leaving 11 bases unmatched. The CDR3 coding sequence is TGTGCCAGCAGTCGAGGGAGGGGGCCGGGGAACTATGGCTACACCTTC. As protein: CASSRGRGPGNYGYTF.

As DNA, the CDR3 is TGCGCCAGCAGCTTGATTGGGGTAACTAATGAAAAACTGTTTTTT. This encodes CASSLIGVTNEKLFF. The chain has TRBV5-1 and TRBJ1-4; no definite D call. This CDR3 comprises 15 residues. V was clipped by 1 base and J by 1 base, with 8 bases between them. The germline gives CDR1 SGHRS, CDR2 YFSETQ.

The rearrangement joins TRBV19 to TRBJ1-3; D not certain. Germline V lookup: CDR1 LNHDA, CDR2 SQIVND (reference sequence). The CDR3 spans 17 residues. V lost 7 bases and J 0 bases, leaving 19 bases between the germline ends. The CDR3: CASTRVVSQLSGNTIYF. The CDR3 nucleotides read TGTGCCAGTACCCGCGTCGTTAGCCAACTCTCTGGAAACACCATATATTTT.

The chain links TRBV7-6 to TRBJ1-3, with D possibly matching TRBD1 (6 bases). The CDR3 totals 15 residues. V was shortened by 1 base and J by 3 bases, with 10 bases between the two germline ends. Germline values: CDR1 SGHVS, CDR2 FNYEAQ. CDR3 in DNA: TGTGCCAGCAGCTTAGATACGACAGGTGGAAACACCATATATTTT. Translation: CASSLDTTGGNTIYF.